This T cell receptor beta chain is drawn from a study of blood T cell repertoires in COVID-19. Produced via immunoSEQ multiplex PCR; TCRdb's table is partial and in-frame only. The sample contains more than 300,000 clones, roughly 92% of which appear only once. V dropped 5 bases and J dropped 3; count of bases not matched to a gene: 9. Germline CDR1 reads SEHNR; CDR2 reads FQNEAQ (reference sequence). The CDR3 is 16 amino acids. This TCR came from a woman aged 40 to 55 who had been exposed to COVID-19. The specimen sequenced was PBMCs or T cells enriched from blood (not recorded which). The chain is built from TRBV7-9 and TRBJ2-3; TRBD1 matches 9 bases. CDR3 sequence reads: CASSLDPGQGTDTQYF. The CDR3 DNA reads TGTGCCAGCAGCCTAGACCCGGGACAGGGAACAGATACGCAGTATTTT.